This TCR beta chain was recorded in a study of T cells after posttransplantation cyclophosphamide (dated by TCRdb to the mid-2010s). Broadly, across the study: Using TRB sequencing, the study followed how the T cell repertoire reconstituted after myeloablative bone marrow transplantation in which posttransplantation cyclophosphamide served as GVHD prophylaxis. Because TRA and TRB clonality correlated tightly in ten or so samples, later TCR analyses were limited to TRB. Up to 3 additional blood samples from 2 to 5.2 years after transplant were also TRB-sequenced in 3 patients, as was pretransplant blood from 4 patients. Samples from 30 to 45 PTCy-treated patients and over 15 related bone marrow donors of those patients were subjected to antigen receptor sequencing. Blood from every one of the roughly 33 PTCy patients who had 1-year posttransplant specimens underwent TRB sequencing. Public TRB sequences were compared against a database of over 3,600 sequences linked to responses to pathogens, tumor antigens, self-antigens and alloantigens.

What the authors observed across the whole study: Across roughly 49 patients, TRB clonality was highly associated with recipient CMV seropositivity and CMV reactivation, and diversity in PTCy patients was similar to diversity in CNI/methotrexate controls. Donor-recipient similarity was low at 1-2 months but increased during the first year, and donor CD8+ memory clones often dominated later blood repertoires. The TRB repertoires of T cells infiltrating skin or the GI tract showed only limited overlap with the TRB repertoires found in blood.

Trimming accounts for 11 bases at V and 3 bases at J, while the number of junction bases matched to no gene is 12. Reading from cysteine to phenylalanine, the CDR3 counts 15 amino acids. Just CDR3 DNA is preserved here, 45 bases in frame from base 1. The germline V gene (reference sequence) provides CDR1 LNHNV and CDR2 YYDKDF. As for this clone: No antigen is known for it. No much larger clonotype is one base removed from it; base qualities were not supplied.

TRB sequencing used genomic DNA with the immunoSEQ assay at survey resolution or the hsTCRB kit. The study's processing was this. The immunoSEQ software was used for initial read processing, and the LymphoSeq R package was used for repertoire analyses. Clonality was calculated as 1 minus normalized Shannon entropy, and the Gini coefficient was also calculated for each TRB dataset. Phenotypes of unsorted samples were inferred by mapping TRB sequences from sorted subsets of the recipient or donor onto unsorted samples of the same recipient. TCRdb obtained this table from immuneACCESS and retained in-frame rearrangements with V and J assigned. These tables miss some clones; where compared with another copy, unresolved V genes account for less than half of the shortfall, and the remainder is unexplained. V and J calls and clone size are those listed in that table; D and trimming were worked out from the DNA. Listed for this sample are around 13,000 clones, none observed only a single time. The biggest ten clones account for more than 25% of the sample.

This specimen's time point label, interpreted: posttransplant day relative to BM transplant. The treatment or condition tag for this specimen amounts to: high-dose cyclophosphamide on days +3 and +4 as single-agent GVHD prophylaxis. Busulfan and fludarabine conditioning, a related or unrelated marrow graft, and cyclophosphamide on days +3 and +4 were given to PTCy patients. The PTCy-treated patients were enrolled in a prospective multi-institutional clinical trial. Peripheral blood and bone marrow mononuclear cells were isolated by Ficoll-Hypaque density centrifugation and cryopreserved. Sample: PBMCs, taken after allogeneic stem cell transplant with posttransplant cyclophosphamide. The chain was built from TRBV15 and TRBJ2-1, and TRBD2 matches 8 of the central bases. This TCR derives from a female patient in her forties or fifties who received an allogeneic stem cell transplant from an unrelated donor, was CMV-positive, and had acute GVHD only. Some T cells seen after a transplant may have their origin in the graft donor. The nucleotides are TGTGCCTCCCGTCCGTCACTAGCGGTCTACAATGAGCAGTTCTTC. It specifies CASRPSLAVYNEQFF.